Below are 10 T cell receptor beta chains sequenced from a single sample in a study of shared clonotypes between healthy human individuals. TCRdb's copy holds only in-frame clones and misses some; the assay was immunoSEQ multiplex PCR. This table has some 2.4 million clones, roughly 93% appearing once. Sample: naive CD4+ T cells from PBMCs. Specified subset: CD45RA+ positively selected. Receptors originate from a man aged 18 to 35 in good health. Some clones in this sample may be carry-over from other donors' samples.

This sequence joins TRBV23-1 and TRBJ2-2, with TRBD2 as a possible D gene (5 bases). TRBV23-1 counts as an open reading frame of uncertain function. Trimming took 8 bases from V and 3 from J, leaving 22 bases between them. The CDR3 loop spans 17 amino acids. The CDR3 DNA reads as TGCGCCAGCTCTCCTCACGATAATATCGGGGACACCGGGGAGCTGTTTTTT. It specifies CASSPHDNIGDTGELFF.

The chain couples TRBV14 to TRBJ1-1, with a tentative D call TRBD1 (5 bases). CDR1 is SGHDN and CDR2 is FVKESK in the germline V gene. Trimming pared 3 bases from V and 1 base from J, leaving 12 bases between. This CDR3 spans 15 amino acids. CDR3 protein: CASSHTGSRNTEAFF. The CDR3 nucleotides read TGTGCCAGCAGCCACACAGGAAGTAGGAACACTGAAGCTTTCTTT.

The CDR3 protein is CASSFPRAGEGYTF. In DNA, the CDR3 is TGTGCCAGCAGCTTCCCCCGGGCTGGGGAGGGCTACACCTTC. J is TRBJ1-2 and V is TRBV28; D remains ambiguous. Germline CDR1 MDHEN, CDR2 SYDVKM. The V and J ends lost 6 bases and 8 bases respectively, with 19 bases between them. The CDR3 is 14 amino acids.

The chain recombines TRBV29-1 with TRBJ2-4; no reliable D call. Trimming took off 8 bases at V and 0 bases at J, with 23 bases between the two ends. CDR3 length: 17 residues. Germline values: CDR1 SQVTM, CDR2 ANQGSEA. CDR3 sequence (DNA): TGCAGCACCCGTTCGGCACCGTATCTTGGAGCCAAAAACATTCAGTACTTC. Translating gives CSTRSAPYLGAKNIQYF.

The chain joins TRBV28 to TRBJ2-1, with unresolved D. V shed 1 base and J shed 11 bases, with 9 bases lying between them. CDR1 MDHEN and CDR2 SYDVKM come from the germline V gene. The CDR3 is made up of 12 amino acids. The CDR3 bases are TGTGCCAGCAGTTTATTCCCTGCACAGCAGTTCTTC. Protein sequence: CASSLFPAQQFF.

This clone was observed a handful of times. The J gene is TRBJ1-1, the V gene TRBV25-1; a weak D match, TRBD1 (5 bases). Trimming shortened V by 5 bases and J by 6 bases, and 13 bases separated the two germline ends. CDR1 is MGHDK, CDR2 SYGVNS, per germline. The CDR3 is 13 residues long. This chain's CDR3 is CASSIPGKPEAFF. CDR3 coding DNA: TGTGCCAGCAGTATCCCAGGGAAACCTGAAGCTTTCTTT.

This clone was recorded a few times. The CDR3, as DNA: TGTGCCAGGACAGGGCGGACTGAAGCTTTCTTT. It is translated as CARTGRTEAFF. V and J are TRBV2 and TRBJ1-1; the match to TRBD1 covers 7 bases. The J segment lost 5 bases and the V segment lost 9 bases, leaving 3 bases of the junction unmatched. Looked up from germline, CDR1 is SNHLY and CDR2 is FYNNEI. CDR3 length equals 11 residues.

This chain uses TRBV5-1 with TRBJ1-1; D perhaps matches TRBD1 (5 bases). The CDR3 has 15 residues. Germline CDR1 reads SGHRS; CDR2 reads YFSETQ. The V and J ends lost 0 bases and 4 bases respectively, with 13 bases between them. CDR3 sequence (DNA): TGCGCCAGCAGCTTGGTGGGGGACGCTAGCACTGAAGCTTTCTTT. It codes for CASSLVGDASTEAFF.

The chain is built from TRBV7-9 and TRBJ1-4; D not resolved. The ends were cut back, 5 bases at V and 0 bases at J, with 13 bases in the middle. Germline-derived CDR1 and CDR2 are SEHNR and FQNEAQ (reference sequence). The CDR3 length is 16 residues. CDR3 residues: CASSPIAFPTNEKLFF. CDR3 DNA: TGTGCCAGCAGCCCAATCGCGTTTCCAACTAATGAAAAACTGTTTTTT.

CDR3 sequence (DNA): TGTGCCAGCAGCCCATCCGGGACAGAGAACACTGAAGCTTTCTTT. Translating it yields CASSPSGTENTEAFF. This sequence joins TRBV4-2 and TRBJ1-1; 7 bases match TRBD1. The CDR3 extends over 15 amino acids. V shed 4 bases, J shed 1 base, and the junction held 6 bases outside the gene matches. The germline CDR1 and CDR2 sequences are LGHNA and YNFKEQ.